The clone carrying this T cell receptor (beta chain) has a count of ten or more. The antigen remains unidentified. The germline V gene encodes CDR1 MNHEY and CDR2 SVGEGT. The CDR3 covers 16 residues. The ends lost 5 bases at V and 3 bases at J; junction bases unmatched: 11. This entry belongs to a study of T cells in Graves' hyperthyroidism and ophthalmopathy. Study-wide results and limits: Progression to ophthalmopathy was predicted a median of about 6.6 months early.

Researchers took RNA transcripts and amplified the TCR beta CDR3 regions from them. The HTBI set primed first-round TCR CDR3 RT-PCR. From the multiplex PCR reads, TCRdb called clonotypes with MiXCR, one entry per CDR3 protein. The table shows roughly 200,000 distinct CDR3 sequences, with around 17% occurring only once. This chain connects TRBV6-2 or TRBV6-3 to TRBJ1-1; the match to TRBD1 covers 8 bases. This clonotype was sampled from a man aged 35-49 years with Graves' hyperthyroidism. Sequenced sample: blood. The CDR3 sequence is CASSPLTKDRDTEAFF. CDR3 DNA sequence: TGTGCCAGCAGTCCCCTAACTAAGGACAGGGACACTGAAGCTTTCTTT.